The 23 T cell receptor beta chains presented below share a single source sample, sequenced in a study of regulatory T cells in long-lasting Graves disease. Time point reported: newly diagnosed GD, antithyroid drugs for less than 3 months. The TCR library was made from RNA extracted from PBMCs. iRepertoire HTBI primers and Arm-PCR of CDR3 regions built TCR beta libraries. TCRdb re-derived calls from the multiplex PCR reads in MiXCR, one entry per CDR3 protein. Of approximately 400,000 distinct CDR3 sequences listed, 12% are singletons. These data also featured in a second study, about T cells in Graves' hyperthyroidism and ophthalmopathy.

This material consisted of peripheral blood mononuclear cells (PBMCs), taken at new diagnosis, from a patient treated with antithyroid drugs. All receptors derive from a woman between 18 and 29 years old with Graves disease.

This clonotype has only one observation. The chain is built from TRBV19 and TRBJ2-1; D might be TRBD2 (6 bases). The CDR3 contains 15 residues. CDR1 LNHDA and CDR2 SQIVND come from the germline V gene (reference sequence). Trimming left V 7 bases short and J 4 bases short, with 17 bases between. CDR3 sequence reads: CASTTGGTGYNEQFF. As DNA, the CDR3 is TGTGCCAGTACCACCGGCGGGACTGGGTACAATGAGCAGTTCTTC.

The chain uses TRBV7-9 and TRBJ2-2; D is uncertain. V was pared by 2 bases and J by 5 bases, with 12 bases between. There are 15 residues in the CDR3. In germline, CDR1 is SEHNR, CDR2 FQNEAQ (reference sequence). In DNA, the CDR3 is TGTGCCAGCAGCTTAAAATCTGCAGCTACCGGGGAGCTGTTTTTT. Its protein product is CASSLKSAATGELFF.

The table lists this clonotype with a count of one. The J gene is TRBJ1-2, the V gene TRBV7-2; 7 nucleotides agree with TRBD1. The CDR3 consists of 17 residues. Germline V gives CDR1 SGHTA, CDR2 FQGNSA. The V segment lost 1 base and the J segment 1 base; nucleotides outside the gene matches: 9. The CDR3 protein is CASSLVPDRLINYGYTF. The CDR3 DNA reads as TGTGCCAGCAGCTTAGTCCCGGACAGGCTAATTAACTATGGCTACACCTTC.

The chain links TRBV4-1 to TRBJ2-3; 12 bases map to TRBD2. Germline CDR1 reads MGHRA; CDR2 reads YSYEKL. CDR3 size: 17 residues. Losses at the gene ends were 2 bases for V and 4 bases for J; bases not matched to a gene: 7. The CDR3 sequence is CASSQLLAGGPSDTQYF. DNA of the CDR3: TGCGCCAGCAGCCAACTACTAGCGGGGGGCCCCTCAGATACGCAGTATTTT.

This clonotype was observed at least ten times. The gene calls are TRBV11-1 and TRBJ1-2; no reliable D call. Germline assignment: CDR1 SGHAT and CDR2 FQDESV (reference sequence). The V gene lost 5 bases and the J gene lost 5 bases, with 15 bases spanning the gap. This CDR3 has 14 amino acids. CDR3 sequence: CASSHHGSQYGYTF. The CDR3, as DNA: TGTGCCAGCAGCCACCACGGGTCCCAGTATGGCTACACCTTC.

The chain couples TRBV6-2 or TRBV6-3 to TRBJ2-1; TRBD1 aligns across 7 bases. The V gene end was trimmed by 5 bases and the J gene end by 0 bases; junction bases not matched to a gene: 4. This CDR3 spans 15 amino acids. CDR1 is MNHEY, CDR2 SVGEGT, per germline. CDR3 DNA: TGTGCCAGCAGTCATAGGGGGCTCTCCTACAATGAGCAGTTCTTC. Translation: CASSHRGLSYNEQFF.

This clonotype has at least ten counts. J is TRBJ2-3 and V is TRBV20-1; perhaps TRBD2 as D (6 bases). The CDR3 is 17 amino acids. V gave up 3 bases and J gave up 6 bases, with 25 bases separating them. The germline V gene has CDR1 DFQATT and CDR2 SNEGSKA (reference sequence). The CDR3 coding sequence is TGCAGTGCTAGTGGTCTTTTTACGGGGGAACCCTCGGATACGCAGTATTTT. This gives the protein CSASGLFTGEPSDTQYF.

This clonotype was observed a handful of times. The genes are TRBV7-8 and TRBJ2-2; 12 bases align to TRBD2. V gave up 3 bases and J gave up 4 bases; unmatched junction bases: 12. This CDR3 region has 19 residues. From germline, CDR1 is SGHVS and CDR2 FQNEAQ. CDR3 in DNA: TGTGCCAGCAGCTTGAGGATAGGACTAGCGGGACGCGTCACCGGGGAGCTGTTTTTT. Its protein is CASSLRIGLAGRVTGELFF. Supplemented by reference TRBV7-8 and TRBJ2-2, the full variable domain reads GAGVSQSPRYKVAKRGQDVALRCDPISGHVSLFWYQQALGQGPEFLTYFQNEAQLDKSGLPSDRFFAERPEGSVSTLKIQRTQQEDSAVYLCASSLRIGLAGRVTGELFFGEGSRLTVL.

This clonotype has at least ten counts. The V and J genes are TRBV11-2 and TRBJ1-1, with a tentative D call TRBD1 (5 bases). CDR3 length: 15 residues. The germline CDR1 and CDR2 sequences are SGHAT and FQNNGV. V lost 1 base and J 5 bases, leaving 14 bases between the germline ends. The CDR3 region is CASSLVVGRGTEAFF. The CDR3 DNA is TGTGCCAGCAGCTTAGTCGTAGGGAGGGGAACTGAAGCTTTCTTT.

V is TRBV11-2 and J is TRBJ2-7; 10 bases map to TRBD2. The CDR3 totals 15 residues. The junction had 5 bases not matched to a gene; V was cut back by 2 bases and J by 4 bases. The germline V gene encodes CDR1 SGHAT and CDR2 FQNNGV. CDR3 sequence: CASSLLAGDAYEQYF. The DNA of the CDR3 is TGTGCCAGCAGCTTACTAGCGGGAGATGCGTACGAGCAGTACTTC.

This clonotype was found a few times. A read error may explain this, as a much larger clone is one base away. The CDR3 does not end in the conserved phenylalanine or tryptophan, so this is likely a read error. The genes are TRBV12-3 or TRBV12-4 and TRBJ1-1; D is ambiguous. This CDR3 has 16 residues. V lost 5 bases, J lost 0 bases, and 16 bases lay in between. CDR3 residues: CASSPPFETMNTEAFS. Written as DNA, the CDR3 is TGTGCCAGCAGTCCCCCCTTTGAGACCATGAACACTGAAGCTTTCTCT.

The gene calls are TRBV6-1 and TRBJ1-2; D is uncertain. V lost 6 bases and J 0 bases, leaving 14 bases between the germline ends. The germline V gene encodes CDR1 MNHNS and CDR2 SASEGT. This CDR3 contains 15 residues. DNA of the CDR3: TGTGCCAGCAGACGAGAGAGACACCCTAACTATGGCTACACCTTC. It encodes CASRRERHPNYGYTF.

For this clonotype: This may arise from a read error, as a much more abundant clone is one base away. The chain combines TRBV28 with TRBJ2-5, with TRBD2 matching 7 bases. Looked up from germline, CDR1 is MDHEN and CDR2 is SYDVKM. This CDR3 is 16 amino acids long. Unmatched junction bases numbered 13, after V lost 3 bases and J lost 6 bases. CDR3 protein: CASSLWLGGEKKTQYF. The CDR3 nucleotides are TGTGCCAGCAGTTTGTGGCTGGGGGGGGAGAAAAAGACCCAGTACTTC.

The chain recombines TRBV15 with TRBJ1-6, with 10 bases lining up with TRBD1. The CDR3 contains 15 residues. The V segment lost 3 bases and the J segment 9 bases; nucleotides outside the gene matches: 5. Germline V CDR1 and CDR2: LNHNV, YYDKDF (reference sequence). CDR3 amino acids: CATSSDDRGPSPLHF. Here the CDR3 DNA reads TGTGCCACCAGCAGTGATGACAGGGGGCCTTCACCCCTCCACTTT.

This clonotype was picked up many times. The J gene is TRBJ1-1, the V gene TRBV20-1; 11 nucleotides line up with TRBD1. V dropped 5 bases and J dropped 3; count of bases not matched to a gene: 8. Germline-derived CDR1 and CDR2 are DFQATT and SNEGSKA (reference sequence). The CDR3 runs to 15 residues. The DNA for the CDR3 is TGCAGTGCTGGGGGGGACAGGGGGTTGGACACTGAAGCTTTCTTT. Translated, it gives CSAGGDRGLDTEAFF.

This clonotype was seen only a few times. The V call is TRBV5-4, the J call TRBJ2-6; a possible D gene is TRBD2 (6 bases). Trimming removed 3 bases at V and 0 bases at J, with 16 bases between. This CDR3 contains 18 residues. Germline values: CDR1 SGHNT, CDR2 YYREEE (reference sequence). The CDR3 nucleotides are TGTGCCAGCAGCTCGGGACGGGCGGGGAGCTCTGGGGCCAACGTCCTGACTTTC. Protein product: CASSSGRAGSSGANVLTF.

V is TRBV19 and J is TRBJ2-1; D possibly corresponds to TRBD2 (7 bases). This CDR3 is 13 amino acids long. V lost 7 bases, J lost 8 bases, and 15 bases lay in between. CDR1 and CDR2 (germline): LNHDA, SQIVND (reference sequence). The CDR3 is CASNRGAIDEQFF. The CDR3 DNA follows: TGTGCCAGTAACCGGGGGGCGATCGATGAGCAGTTCTTC.

This clonotype was seen at least ten times. The chain uses TRBV12-3 or TRBV12-4 and TRBJ1-2; D gene uncertain. V gave up 1 base and J gave up 2 bases, with 11 bases separating them. The CDR3 is made up of 15 amino acids. The CDR3 reads CASSLEQMTNYGYTF. In nucleotides, the CDR3 is TGTGCCAGCAGTTTAGAACAGATGACAAACTATGGCTACACCTTC.

This sequence joins TRBV6-1 and TRBJ2-3, with 10 bases lining up with TRBD2. Germline values: CDR1 MNHNS, CDR2 SASEGT. Trimming at V came to 1 base and at J to 3 bases, leaving 7 bases not matched to a gene. This CDR3 is built from 17 residues. The CDR3 nucleotides read TGTGCCAGCAGTGAAGAGCTAGCGGGAGACATGACAGATACGCAGTATTTT. Translation: CASSEELAGDMTDTQYF.

The V and J genes are TRBV4-3 and TRBJ1-1; TRBD1 matches at 11 bases. J was trimmed by 3 bases and V by 5 bases; bases with no gene match: 8. The CDR3 is made up of 16 amino acids. In germline, CDR1 is LGHNA, CDR2 YSLEER. The CDR3 spells CASSSGTGGADTEAFF. DNA of the CDR3: TGCGCCAGCAGCTCCGGGACAGGGGGGGCGGACACTGAAGCTTTCTTT.

This clonotype was observed many times. The chain links TRBV12-3 or TRBV12-4 to TRBJ2-2; D remains unclear. Deletions cut 5 bases from V and 1 base from J, with 14 bases between. The CDR3 covers 16 residues. The CDR3 loop is CASSPPFNRNTGELFF. CDR3 coding DNA: TGTGCCAGCAGTCCTCCCTTTAACAGGAACACCGGGGAGCTGTTTTTT.

This clonotype turned up a few times. The chain employs TRBV4-1 and TRBJ2-7; 12 bases are shared with TRBD2. In germline, CDR1 is MGHRA, CDR2 YSYEKL. V shed 4 bases and J 6 bases; nucleotides not matched to a gene: 10. The CDR3 has 16 residues. CDR3 loop: CASSPARLAGDGEQYF. The CDR3 DNA sequence: TGCGCCAGCAGCCCAGCCCGACTAGCGGGAGACGGCGAGCAGTACTTC.

This clonotype was picked up many times. The chain has TRBV28 and TRBJ1-4; the match to TRBD1 covers 8 bases. The CDR3 extends over 18 amino acids. V gave up 7 bases and J gave up 4 bases; unmatched junction bases: 17. Germline CDR1 and CDR2: MDHEN and SYDVKM. CDR3 loop: CASTAIKIRDRINEKLFF. Written as DNA, the CDR3 is TGTGCCAGCACCGCGATTAAGATCCGGGACAGGATTAATGAAAAACTGTTTTTT.